Given below is one T cell receptor beta chain in context. Its antigen is unknown. Antigen-specific CD4+ T cell clonotypes were called by their expansion after viral peptide-pool culture in ViraFEST. The authors isolated CD4+ T cells after less than eleven days of culture. Testing of the vaccine recipients showed negative nucleocapsid antibodies and no prior SARS-CoV-2 infection. Only in-frame clones appear in the TCRdb table, and some are missing; sequencing was by immunoSEQ multiplex PCR. The sample holds 30,000 to 35,000 clones, about 63% seen once. The data are from a study of vaccination effects on CD4 cells after COVID-19. Study at large: The cohort was immunized with two doses of either the BNT162b2 or mRNA-1273 vaccine. Study-wide results and limits: Healthy vaccinees' vaccine-induced clones included only 1 of 255 cross-reacting with common cold coronaviruses. Among infection- and vaccine-induced clones, marked clonal contraction occurred late after vaccination.

Looked up from germline, CDR1 is SGDLS and CDR2 is YYNGEE. The CDR3 is 18 residues long. The V gene lost 0 bases and the J gene lost 0 bases, with 18 bases spanning the gap. The receptor comes from a human donor who received a COVID-19 vaccine. Sequencing was performed on CD4+ T cells from PBMCs cultured with HCoV-229E spike peptides, taken before COVID-19 vaccination. V is TRBV9 and J is TRBJ2-5, with D hard to call. DNA of the CDR3: TGTGCCAGCAGCGTAGGAGAAGGGTTCGCCATAAACCAAGAGACCCAGTACTTC. Amino acid sequence: CASSVGEGFAINQETQYF. Full variable domain (remainder filled in from reference TRBV9 and TRBJ2-5): DSGVTQTPKHLITATGQRVTLRCSPRSGDLSVYWYQQSLDQGLQFLIQYYNGEERAKGNILERFSAQQFPDLHSELNLSSLELGDSALYFCASSVGEGFAINQETQYFGPGTRLLVL.